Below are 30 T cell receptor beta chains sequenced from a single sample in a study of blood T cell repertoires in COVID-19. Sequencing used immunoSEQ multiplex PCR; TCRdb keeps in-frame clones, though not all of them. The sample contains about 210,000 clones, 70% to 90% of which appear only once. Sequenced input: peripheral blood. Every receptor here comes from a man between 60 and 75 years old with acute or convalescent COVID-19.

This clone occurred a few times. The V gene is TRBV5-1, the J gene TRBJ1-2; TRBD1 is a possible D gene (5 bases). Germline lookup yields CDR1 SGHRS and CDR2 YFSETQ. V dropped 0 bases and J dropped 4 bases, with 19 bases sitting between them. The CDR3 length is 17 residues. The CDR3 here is CASSLDSPQGGSYGYTF. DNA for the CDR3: TGCGCCAGCAGCTTGGATTCCCCGCAGGGAGGGAGCTATGGCTACACCTTC.

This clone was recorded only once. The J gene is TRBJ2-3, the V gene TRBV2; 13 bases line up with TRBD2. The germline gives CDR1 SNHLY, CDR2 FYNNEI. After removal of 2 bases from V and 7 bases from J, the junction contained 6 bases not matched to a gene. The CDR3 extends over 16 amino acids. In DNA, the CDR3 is TGTGCCAGCAGTGAAAGGACTAGCGGGGGCCTCCATACGCAGTATTTT. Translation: CASSERTSGGLHTQYF.

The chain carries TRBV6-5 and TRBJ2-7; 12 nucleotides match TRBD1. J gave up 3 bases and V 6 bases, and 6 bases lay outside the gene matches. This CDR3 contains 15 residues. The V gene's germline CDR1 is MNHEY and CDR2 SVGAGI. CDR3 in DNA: TGTGCCAGCAGGACCGGGACAGGGGGCTTCTACGAGCAGTACTTC. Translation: CASRTGTGGFYEQYF.

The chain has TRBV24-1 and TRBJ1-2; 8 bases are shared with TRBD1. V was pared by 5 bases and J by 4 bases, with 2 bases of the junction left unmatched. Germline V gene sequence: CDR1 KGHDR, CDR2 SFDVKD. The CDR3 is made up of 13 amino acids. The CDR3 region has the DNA TGTGCCACCAGTGCAGGGGGCCCCTATGGCTACACCTTC. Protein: CATSAGGPYGYTF.

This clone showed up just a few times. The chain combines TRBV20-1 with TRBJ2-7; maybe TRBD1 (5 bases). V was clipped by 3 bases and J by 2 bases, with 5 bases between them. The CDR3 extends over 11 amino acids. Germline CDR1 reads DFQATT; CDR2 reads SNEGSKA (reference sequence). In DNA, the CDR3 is TGCAGTGCTAGGGGGCCCTACGAGCAGTACTTC. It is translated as CSARGPYEQYF.

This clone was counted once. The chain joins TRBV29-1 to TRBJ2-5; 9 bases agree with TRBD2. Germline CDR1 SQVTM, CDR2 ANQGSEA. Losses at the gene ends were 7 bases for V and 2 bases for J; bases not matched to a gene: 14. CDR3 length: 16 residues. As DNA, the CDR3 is TGCAGCGCCCGGGACCTCAGCGGGAGGCCTCAAGAGACCCAGTACTTC. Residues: CSARDLSGRPQETQYF.

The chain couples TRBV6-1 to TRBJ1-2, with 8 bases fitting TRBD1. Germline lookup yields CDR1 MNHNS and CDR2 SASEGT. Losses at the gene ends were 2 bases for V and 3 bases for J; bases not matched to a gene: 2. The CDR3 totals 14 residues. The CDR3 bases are TGTGCCAGCAGTGAAAGACAGGGGCACTATGGCTACACCTTC. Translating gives CASSERQGHYGYTF.

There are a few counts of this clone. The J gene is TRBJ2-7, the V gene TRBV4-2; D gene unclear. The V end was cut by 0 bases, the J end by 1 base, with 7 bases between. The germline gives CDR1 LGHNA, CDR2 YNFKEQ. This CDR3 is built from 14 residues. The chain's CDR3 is CASSQDERSYEQYF. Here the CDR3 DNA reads TGTGCCAGCAGCCAAGATGAACGGTCCTACGAGCAGTACTTC.

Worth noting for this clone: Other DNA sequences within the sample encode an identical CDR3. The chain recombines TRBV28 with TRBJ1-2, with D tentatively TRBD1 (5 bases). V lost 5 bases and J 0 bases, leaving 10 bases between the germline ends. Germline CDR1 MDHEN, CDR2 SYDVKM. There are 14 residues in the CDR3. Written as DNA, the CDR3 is TGTGCCAGCAGTCTAGGGGCTTCTAACTATGGCTACACCTTC. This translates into CASSLGASNYGYTF.

CDR3 sequence reads: CASSPNTGGKDNEQFF. CDR3 sequence (DNA): TGTGCCAGCTCACCGAACACAGGGGGCAAGGACAATGAGCAGTTCTTC. This chain joins TRBV18 and TRBJ2-1; TRBD1 matches at 9 bases. CDR3 size: 16 residues. Per the germline V gene, CDR1 is KGHSH and CDR2 is LQKENI. V shed 3 bases and J 5 bases; nucleotides not matched to a gene: 8.

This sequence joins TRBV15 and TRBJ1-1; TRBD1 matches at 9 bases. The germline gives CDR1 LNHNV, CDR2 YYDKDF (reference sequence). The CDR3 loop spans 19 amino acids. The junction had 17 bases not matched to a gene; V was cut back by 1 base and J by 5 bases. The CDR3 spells CATSRVGLGTGGIYTEAFF. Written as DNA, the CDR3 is TGTGCCACCAGCAGAGTCGGCCTGGGAACAGGGGGCATTTATACTGAAGCTTTCTTT.

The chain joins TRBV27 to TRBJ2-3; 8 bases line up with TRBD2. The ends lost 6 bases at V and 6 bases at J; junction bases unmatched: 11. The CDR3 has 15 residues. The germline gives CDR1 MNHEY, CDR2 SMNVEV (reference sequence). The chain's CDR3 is CASSLGLAVFDTQYF. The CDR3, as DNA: TGTGCCAGCAGCCTAGGACTAGCAGTATTCGATACGCAGTATTTT.

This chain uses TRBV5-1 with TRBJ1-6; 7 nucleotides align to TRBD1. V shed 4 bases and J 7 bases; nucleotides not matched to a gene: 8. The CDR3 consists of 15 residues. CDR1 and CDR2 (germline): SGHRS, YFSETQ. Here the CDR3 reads CASSPDRVSNSPLHF. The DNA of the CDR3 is TGCGCCAGCAGCCCCGACAGGGTATCGAATTCACCCCTCCACTTT.

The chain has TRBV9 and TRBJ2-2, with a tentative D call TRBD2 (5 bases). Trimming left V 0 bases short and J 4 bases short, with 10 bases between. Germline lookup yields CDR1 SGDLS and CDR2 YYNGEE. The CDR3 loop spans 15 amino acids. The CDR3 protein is CASSVVGDSTGELFF. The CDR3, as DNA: TGTGCCAGCAGCGTAGTCGGGGATAGCACCGGGGAGCTGTTTTTT.

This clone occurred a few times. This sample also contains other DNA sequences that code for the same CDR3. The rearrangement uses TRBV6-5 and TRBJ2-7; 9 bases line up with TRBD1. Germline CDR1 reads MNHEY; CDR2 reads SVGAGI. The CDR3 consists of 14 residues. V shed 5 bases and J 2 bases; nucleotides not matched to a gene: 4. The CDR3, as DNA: TGTGCCAGCAGTCCGGGACAGGGAGCCTACGAGCAGTACTTC. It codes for CASSPGQGAYEQYF.

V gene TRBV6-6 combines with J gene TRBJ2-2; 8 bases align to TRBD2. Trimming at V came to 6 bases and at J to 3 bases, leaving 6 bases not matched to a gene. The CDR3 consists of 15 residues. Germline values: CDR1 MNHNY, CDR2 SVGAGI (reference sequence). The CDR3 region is CASSPGGAHTGELFF. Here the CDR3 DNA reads TGTGCCAGCAGCCCGGGGGGGGCGCACACCGGGGAGCTGTTTTTT.

In DNA, the CDR3 is TGTGCCATCAGGCAGACTAGCGGGAGCACAGATACGCAGTATTTT. Encoded protein: CAIRQTSGSTDTQYF. The chain combines TRBV10-3 with TRBJ2-3; 10 nucleotides match TRBD2. Looked up from germline, CDR1 is ENHRY and CDR2 is SYGVKD. This CDR3 is built from 15 residues. Trimming took 6 bases from V and 0 from J; bases not matched to a gene: 3.

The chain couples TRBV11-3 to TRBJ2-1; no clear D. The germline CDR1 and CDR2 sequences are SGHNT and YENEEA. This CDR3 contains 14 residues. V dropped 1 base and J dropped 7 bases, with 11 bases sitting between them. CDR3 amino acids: CASSLGQARNEQFF. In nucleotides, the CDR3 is TGTGCCAGCAGCTTAGGTCAGGCGAGAAATGAGCAGTTCTTC.

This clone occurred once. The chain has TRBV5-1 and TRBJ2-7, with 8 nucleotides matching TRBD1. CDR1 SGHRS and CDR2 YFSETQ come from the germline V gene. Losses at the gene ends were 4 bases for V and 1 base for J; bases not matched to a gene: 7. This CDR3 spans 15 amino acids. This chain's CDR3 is CASSPGDRMSYEQYF. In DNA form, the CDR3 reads TGCGCCAGCAGCCCGGGGGACAGGATGTCCTACGAGCAGTACTTC.

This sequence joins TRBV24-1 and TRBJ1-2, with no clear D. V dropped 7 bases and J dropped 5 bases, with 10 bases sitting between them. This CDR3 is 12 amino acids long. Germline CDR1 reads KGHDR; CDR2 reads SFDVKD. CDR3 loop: CATSDTGYGYTF. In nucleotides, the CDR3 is TGTGCCACCAGCGATACGGGGTATGGCTACACCTTC.

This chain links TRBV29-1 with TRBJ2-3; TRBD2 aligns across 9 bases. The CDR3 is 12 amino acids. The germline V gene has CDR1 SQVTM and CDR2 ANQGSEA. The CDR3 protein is CGGGASTDTQYF. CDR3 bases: TGCGGCGGGGGGGCAAGCACAGATACGCAGTATTTT.

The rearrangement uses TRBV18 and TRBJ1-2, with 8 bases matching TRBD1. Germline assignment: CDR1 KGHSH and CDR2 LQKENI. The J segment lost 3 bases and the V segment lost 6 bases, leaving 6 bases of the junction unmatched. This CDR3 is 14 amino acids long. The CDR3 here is CASSPGGKDYGYTF. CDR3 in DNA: TGTGCCAGCTCCCCAGGGGGCAAGGACTATGGCTACACCTTC. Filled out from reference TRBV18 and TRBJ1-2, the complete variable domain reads NAGVMQNPRHLVRRRGQEARLRCSPMKGHSHVYWYRQLPEEGLKFMVYLQKENIIDESGMPKERFSAEFPKEGPSILRIQQVVRGDSAAYFCASSPGGKDYGYTFGSGTRLTVV.

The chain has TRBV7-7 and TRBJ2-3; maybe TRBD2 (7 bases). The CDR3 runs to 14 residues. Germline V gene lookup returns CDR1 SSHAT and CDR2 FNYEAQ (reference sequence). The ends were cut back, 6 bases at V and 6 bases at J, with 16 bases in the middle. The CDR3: CASSLSGGRDTQYF. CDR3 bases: TGTGCCAGCAGTTTGTCGGGGGGCCGGGATACGCAGTATTTT. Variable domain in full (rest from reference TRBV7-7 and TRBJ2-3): GAGVSQSPRYKVTKRGQDVTLRCDPISSHATLYWYQQALGQGPEFLTYFNYEAQPDKSGLPSDRFSAERPEGSISTLTIQRTEQRDSAMYRCASSLSGGRDTQYFGPGTRLTVL.

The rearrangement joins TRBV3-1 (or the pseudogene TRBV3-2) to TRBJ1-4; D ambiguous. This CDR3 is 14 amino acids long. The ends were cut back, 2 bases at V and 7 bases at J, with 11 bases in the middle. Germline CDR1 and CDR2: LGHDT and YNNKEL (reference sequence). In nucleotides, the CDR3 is TGTGCCAGCAGCCAATCCGGTTCGGGTGAAAAACTGTTTTTT. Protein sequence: CASSQSGSGEKLFF.

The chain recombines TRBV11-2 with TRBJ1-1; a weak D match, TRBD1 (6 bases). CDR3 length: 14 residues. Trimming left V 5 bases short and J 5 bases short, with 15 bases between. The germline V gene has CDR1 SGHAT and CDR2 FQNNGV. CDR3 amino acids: CASSLPGGGTEAFF. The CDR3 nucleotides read TGTGCCAGCAGCCTCCCGGGGGGCGGGACTGAAGCTTTCTTT.

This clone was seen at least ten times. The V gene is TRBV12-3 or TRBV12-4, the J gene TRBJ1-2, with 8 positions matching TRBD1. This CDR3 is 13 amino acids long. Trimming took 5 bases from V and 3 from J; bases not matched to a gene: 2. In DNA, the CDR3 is TGTGCCAGCAGTGGACAGGGTTACTATGGCTACACCTTC. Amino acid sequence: CASSGQGYYGYTF.

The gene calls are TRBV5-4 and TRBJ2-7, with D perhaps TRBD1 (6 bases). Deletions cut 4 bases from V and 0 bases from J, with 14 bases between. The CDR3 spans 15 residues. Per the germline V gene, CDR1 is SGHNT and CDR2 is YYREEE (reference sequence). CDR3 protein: CASSLNDRPSYEQYF. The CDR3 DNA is TGTGCCAGCAGCCTTAACGACAGGCCCTCCTACGAGCAGTACTTC. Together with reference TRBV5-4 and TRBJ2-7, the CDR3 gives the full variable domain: ETGVTQSPTHLIKTRGQQVTLRCSSQSGHNTVSWYQQALGQGPQFIFQYYREEENGRGNFPPRFSGLQFPNYSSELNVNALELDDSALYLCASSLNDRPSYEQYFGPGTRLTVT.

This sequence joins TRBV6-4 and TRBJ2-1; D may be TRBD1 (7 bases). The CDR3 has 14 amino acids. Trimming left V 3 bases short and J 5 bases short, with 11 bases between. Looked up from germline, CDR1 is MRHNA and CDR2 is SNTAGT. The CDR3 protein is CASSEDRTNNEQFF. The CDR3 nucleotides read TGTGCCAGCAGTGAGGACAGGACTAACAATGAGCAGTTCTTC.

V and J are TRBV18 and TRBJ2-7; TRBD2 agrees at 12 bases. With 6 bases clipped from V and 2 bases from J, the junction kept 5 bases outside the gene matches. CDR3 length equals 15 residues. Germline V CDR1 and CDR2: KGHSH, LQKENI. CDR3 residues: CASSPTSGGTYEQYF. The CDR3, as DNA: TGTGCCAGCTCGCCCACTAGCGGGGGGACCTACGAGCAGTACTTC.

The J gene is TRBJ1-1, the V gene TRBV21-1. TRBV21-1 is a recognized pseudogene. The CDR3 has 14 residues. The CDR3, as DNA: TGTGCCAGCAGCAAAATTTCTCCTTTGACTGAAGCTTTCTTT. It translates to CASSKISPLTEAFF.